A selection of T cell receptor beta chains follows, all from one sample in a study of T cell responses to AZD1222 COVID-19 vaccine. The data were produced by immunoSEQ multiplex PCR, yet TCRdb's version contains in-frame clones alone and is incomplete. The profile shows about 110,000 clones, roughly 82% of them singletons. The specimen was peripheral blood, collected on day 0 of AZD1222 vaccination. The receptors here all came from an adult in good health. Both conserved end residues are part of each CDR3. D genes are given only for firm matches. Clone size is shown for a subset of rows, as once, few, many or a class of expanded clone.

>.|TRBJ1-5|.|14|TRBV19
CASSGSGVTQPQHF
TGTGCCAGTAGTGGGTCTGGGGTGACTCAGCCCCAGCATTTT
>.|TRBJ1-6|.|15|TRBV18
CASSPLGGGDSPLHF
TGTGCCAGCTCACCACTCGGGGGTGGAGATTCACCCCTCCACTTT
>.|TRBJ1-6|few|15|TRBV10-2
CASRIDSDYNSPLHF
TGCGCCAGCAGGATTGACAGCGACTATAATTCACCCCTCCACTTT
>.|TRBJ2-5|.|17|TRBV4-2
CASSQDPGHHWDETQYF
TGTGCCAGCAGCCAAGATCCTGGGCACCACTGGGACGAGACCCAGTACTTC
>.|TRBJ1-3|.|15|TRBV6-5
CASRLSVPSGNTIYF
TGTGCCAGCAGGTTATCAGTTCCCTCTGGAAACACCATATATTTT
>TRBD2|TRBJ2-5|.|19|TRBV4-2
CASSQEWMSGGVFQETQYF
TGTGCCAGCAGCCAAGAATGGATGAGCGGGGGAGTCTTTCAAGAGACCCAGTACTTC
>TRBD2|TRBJ2-3|.|16|TRBV5-1
CASSLVGTSGGDTQYF
TGCGCCAGCAGCTTGGTTGGGACTAGCGGGGGGGATACGCAGTATTTT
>.|TRBJ2-3|.|12|TRBV6-2/TRBV6-3
CASSYPTDTQYF
TGTGCCAGCAGTTACCCCACAGATACGCAGTATTTT
>.|TRBJ2-5|.|13|TRBV7-2
CASARSGQETQYF
TGTGCCAGCGCGAGGAGCGGCCAAGAGACCCAGTACTTC
>.|TRBJ1-1|.|13|TRBV10-3
CAISAQGSTEAFF
TGTGCCATCAGTGCTCAGGGAAGCACTGAAGCTTTCTTT
>.|TRBJ2-1|.|11|TRBV7-2
CASSYVDEQFF
TGTGCCAGCAGCTATGTTGATGAGCAGTTCTTC
>.|TRBJ2-5|.|16|TRBV5-1
CASSFLGSQAWETQYF
TGCGCCAGCAGCTTTCTGGGAAGCCAAGCATGGGAGACCCAGTACTTC
>.|TRBJ2-2|.|12|TRBV12-3/TRBV12-4
CASSRYTGELFF
TGTGCCAGCAGTCGTTACACCGGGGAGCTGTTTTTT
>.|TRBJ2-2|.|17|TRBV7-2
CASSLEARYSNTGELFF
TGTGCCAGCAGCTTAGAGGCCCGATACTCGAACACCGGGGAGCTGTTTTTT
>TRBD1|TRBJ1-4|once|15|TRBV6-5
CASSYSRQGWEKLFF
TGTGCCAGCAGTTACTCGAGACAGGGATGGGAAAAACTGTTTTTT
>.|TRBJ2-7|.|13|TRBV11-2
CASSLGHSYEQYF
TGTGCCAGCAGCTTGGGTCACTCCTACGAGCAGTACTTC
>TRBD2|TRBJ2-7|.|16|TRBV6-6
CASSTTSGGSPYEQYF
TGTGCCAGCAGTACGACTAGCGGGGGTTCTCCCTACGAGCAGTACTTC
>.|TRBJ1-1|.|15|TRBV6-5
CASSYARGRNTEAFF
TGTGCCAGCAGTTACGCGCGGGGGAGGAACACTGAAGCTTTCTTT
>.|TRBJ2-7|.|12|TRBV6-2/TRBV6-3
CASSSRAYEQYF
TGTGCCAGCAGTTCAAGGGCCTACGAGCAGTACTTC
>.|TRBJ2-7|few|14|TRBV5-1
CASSLGGSGYEQYF
TGCGCCAGCAGCTTGGGGGGGTCCGGGTACGAGCAGTACTTC
>.|TRBJ1-1|few|15|TRBV2
CASSEGRGWNTEAFF
TGTGCCAGCAGTGAGGGCAGGGGCTGGAACACTGAAGCTTTCTTT
>TRBD1|TRBJ1-5|once|14|TRBV5-4
CASSPGQGDQPQHF
TGTGCCAGCAGCCCCGGACAGGGGGATCAGCCCCAGCATTTT
>.|TRBJ1-3|.|15|TRBV7-9
CASSLDIAVRGTIYF
TGTGCCAGCAGCTTAGATATCGCGGTCAGGGGCACCATATATTTT
>TRBD1|TRBJ2-7|few|14|TRBV13
CASSLDRSSYEQYF
TGTGCCAGCAGCCTGGACAGGAGCTCCTACGAGCAGTACTTC
>.|TRBJ2-2|.|14|TRBV27
CASSLVPSTGELFF
TGTGCCAGCAGTTTGGTTCCTTCTACCGGGGAGCTGTTTTTT
>.|TRBJ1-2|.|11|TRBV12-3/TRBV12-4
CASSLKGGYTF
TGTGCCAGCAGCCTCAAGGGTGGCTACACCTTC
>.|TRBJ1-6|.|14|TRBV5-1
CASSTQGFGSPLHF
TGCGCCAGCAGCACCCAGGGTTTCGGTTCACCCCTCCACTTT
>.|TRBJ1-2|many|13|TRBV6-2/TRBV6-3
CASSPLGRRGYTF
TGTGCCAGCAGTCCCCTGGGCAGGCGAGGCTACACCTTC
>.|TRBJ2-7|.|15|TRBV29-1
CSVVDTGTVTYEQYF
TGCAGCGTTGTCGACACCGGGACGGTGACCTACGAGCAGTACTTC
>.|TRBJ2-2|.|18|TRBV10-3
CAISESPPGGLNTGELFF
TGTGCCATCAGTGAGTCCCCACCCGGGGGGCTCAACACCGGGGAGCTGTTTTTT
>.|TRBJ1-1|.|13|TRBV5-4
CASSLGRNTEAFF
TGTGCCAGCAGCTTGGGCCGGAACACTGAAGCTTTCTTT
>.|TRBJ1-1|.|16|TRBV19
CASSIVQGTQPYEAFF
TGTGCCAGTAGTATAGTGCAGGGGACACAACCTTATGAAGCTTTCTTT
>TRBD1|TRBJ1-2|.|15|TRBV5-1
CASSEGANRGSGYTF
TGCGCCAGCAGCGAGGGGGCCAACAGGGGTTCTGGCTACACCTTC
>TRBD2|TRBJ2-7|.|16|TRBV7-8
CASSSSLAGPTYEQYF
TGTGCCAGCAGCTCCTCCTTAGCGGGGCCCACCTACGAGCAGTACTTC
>TRBD1|TRBJ1-4|.|15|TRBV7-9
CASSTRTGGFEKLFF
TGTGCCAGCAGCACCCGGACAGGGGGGTTTGAAAAACTGTTTTTT
>TRBD1|TRBJ1-2|.|15|TRBV19
CASSVTGSRNYGYTF
TGTGCCAGTAGTGTGACAGGGTCCCGTAACTATGGCTACACCTTC
>.|TRBJ1-5|.|16|TRBV6-1
CASSERRQGTRQPQHF
TGTGCCAGCAGTGAGAGGCGGCAGGGGACACGTCAGCCCCAGCATTTT
>.|TRBJ1-3|.|15|TRBV5-1
CASSLRGLGADTIYF
TGCGCCAGCAGCTTGAGGGGCCTCGGAGCGGACACCATATATTTT
>.|TRBJ1-2|.|13|TRBV5-4
CASSLPGKDGYTF
TGTGCCAGCAGCTTGCCTGGGAAGGATGGCTACACCTTC
>.|TRBJ1-6|.|15|TRBV7-2
CASSLRQSLNSPLHF
TGTGCCAGCAGTTTAAGACAGAGTTTGAATTCACCCCTCCACTTT
>.|TRBJ1-5|few|13|TRBV3-1/TRBV3-2
CASSRDLNQPQHF
TGTGCCAGCAGTCGGGACCTCAATCAGCCCCAGCATTTT
>TRBD2|TRBJ2-7|.|18|TRBV11-2
CASSLGLAGGPNHYEQYF
TGTGCCAGCAGCTTAGGCCTAGCGGGGGGGCCGAACCACTACGAGCAGTACTTC
>TRBD1|TRBJ2-7|.|14|TRBV2
CASSTDRSSYEQYF
TGTGCCAGCAGTACGGACAGGAGCTCCTACGAGCAGTACTTC
>.|TRBJ2-3|.|10|TRBV12-3/TRBV12-4
CASSTDTQYF
TGTGCCAGCAGCACAGATACGCAGTATTTT
>.|TRBJ2-7|.|14|TRBV18
CASSPKQVTNEQYF
TGTGCCAGCTCCCCGAAACAGGTAACAAACGAGCAGTACTTC
>TRBD1|TRBJ1-2|.|15|TRBV7-8
CASSPDLWTGYGYTF
TGTGCCAGCAGCCCTGACCTATGGACAGGCTATGGCTACACCTTC